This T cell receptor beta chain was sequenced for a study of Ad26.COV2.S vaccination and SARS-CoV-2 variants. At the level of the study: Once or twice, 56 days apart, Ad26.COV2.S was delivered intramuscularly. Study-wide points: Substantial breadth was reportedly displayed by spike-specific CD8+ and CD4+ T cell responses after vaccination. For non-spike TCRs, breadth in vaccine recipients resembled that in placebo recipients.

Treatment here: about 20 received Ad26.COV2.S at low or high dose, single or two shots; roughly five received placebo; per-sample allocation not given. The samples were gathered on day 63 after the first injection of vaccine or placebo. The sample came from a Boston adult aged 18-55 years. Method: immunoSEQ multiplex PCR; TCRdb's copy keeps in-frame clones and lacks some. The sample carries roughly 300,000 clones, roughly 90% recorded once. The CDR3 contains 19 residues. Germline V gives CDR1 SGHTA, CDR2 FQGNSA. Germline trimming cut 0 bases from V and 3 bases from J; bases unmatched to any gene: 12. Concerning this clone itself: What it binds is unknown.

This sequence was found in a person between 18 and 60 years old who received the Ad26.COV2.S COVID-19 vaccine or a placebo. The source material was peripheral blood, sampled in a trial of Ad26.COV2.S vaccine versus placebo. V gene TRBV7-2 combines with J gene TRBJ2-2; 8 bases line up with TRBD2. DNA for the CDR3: TGTGCCAGCAGCTTAGCCCCCCACATCCGGGGGGGCGACACCGGGGAGCTGTTTTTT. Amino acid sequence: CASSLAPHIRGGDTGELFF.